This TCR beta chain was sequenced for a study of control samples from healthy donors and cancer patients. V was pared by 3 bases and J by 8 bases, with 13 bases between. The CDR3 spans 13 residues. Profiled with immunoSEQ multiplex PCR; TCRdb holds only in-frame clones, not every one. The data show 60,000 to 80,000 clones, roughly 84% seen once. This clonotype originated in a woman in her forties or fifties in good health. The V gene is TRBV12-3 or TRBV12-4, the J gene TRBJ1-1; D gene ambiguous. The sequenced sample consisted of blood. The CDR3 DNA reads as TGTGCCAGCAGTTTTCCGGATACTCAGGAAGCTTTCTTT. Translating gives CASSFPDTQEAFF.